This T cell receptor beta chain was captured by sequencing in a study of shared clonotypes between healthy human individuals. In the study overall: Three CD4 naive, three CD4 memory, two CD8 naive and one CD8 memory plate were used per donor. Findings of the study overall: All-four-donor shared clonotypes had higher generation probabilities than non-shared clonotypes did.

On this clone itself: Its antigen is not identified.

The germline CDR1 and CDR2 sequences are SGHTA and FQGTGA. This CDR3 is built from 14 residues. V shed 5 bases, J shed 6 bases, and the junction held 3 bases outside the gene matches. Researchers ran the assay at a deep level. Profiling relied on immunoSEQ multiplex PCR, and the TCRdb table lists in-frame clones only, not all of them. This sample has approximately 1.5 million clones, with 98% found just once. Within Nashville, Tennessee resided all donors, each a Caucasian adult. J is TRBJ2-3 and V is TRBV7-3; 12 bases agree with TRBD2. This receptor was identified in a man under 40 in good health. Material: naive CD4+ T cells sorted from blood. Subset of the sample: CD45RA+ positively selected. The CDR3 coding sequence is TGTGCCAGCAGCCCTGGGACTAGCGGGGATACGCAGTATTTT. This encodes CASSPGTSGDTQYF.